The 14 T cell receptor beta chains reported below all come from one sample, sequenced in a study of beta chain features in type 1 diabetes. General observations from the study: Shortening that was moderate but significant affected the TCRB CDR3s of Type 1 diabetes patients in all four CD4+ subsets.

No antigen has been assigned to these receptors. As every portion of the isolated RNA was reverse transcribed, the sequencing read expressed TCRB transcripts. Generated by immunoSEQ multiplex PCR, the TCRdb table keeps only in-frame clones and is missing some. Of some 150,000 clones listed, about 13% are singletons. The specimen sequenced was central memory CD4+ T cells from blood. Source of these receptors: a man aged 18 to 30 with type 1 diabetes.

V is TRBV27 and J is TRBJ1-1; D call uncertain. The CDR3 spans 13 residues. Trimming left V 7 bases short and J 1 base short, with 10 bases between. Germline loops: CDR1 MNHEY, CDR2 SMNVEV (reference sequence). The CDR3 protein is CASNRRANTEAFF. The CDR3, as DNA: TGTGCCAGCAACCGCCGGGCGAACACTGAAGCTTTCTTT.

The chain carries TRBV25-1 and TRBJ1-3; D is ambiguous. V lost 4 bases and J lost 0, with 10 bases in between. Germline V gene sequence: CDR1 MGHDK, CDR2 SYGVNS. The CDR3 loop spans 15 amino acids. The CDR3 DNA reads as TGTGCCAGCAGTGTGTCAGTTCACTCTGGAAACACCATATATTTT. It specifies CASSVSVHSGNTIYF.

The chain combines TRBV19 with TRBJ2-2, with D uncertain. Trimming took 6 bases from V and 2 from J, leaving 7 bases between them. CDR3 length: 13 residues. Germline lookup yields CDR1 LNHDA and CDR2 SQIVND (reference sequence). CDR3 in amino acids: CASRPDNTGELFF. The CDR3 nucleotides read TGTGCCAGTAGACCGGACAACACCGGGGAGCTGTTTTTT.

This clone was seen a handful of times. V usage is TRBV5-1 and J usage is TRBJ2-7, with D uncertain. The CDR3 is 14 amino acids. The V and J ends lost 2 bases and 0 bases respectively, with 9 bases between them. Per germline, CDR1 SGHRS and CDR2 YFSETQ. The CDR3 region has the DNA TGCGCCAGCAGCTTTTCGGCAGCCTCCTACGAGCAGTACTTC. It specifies CASSFSAASYEQYF.

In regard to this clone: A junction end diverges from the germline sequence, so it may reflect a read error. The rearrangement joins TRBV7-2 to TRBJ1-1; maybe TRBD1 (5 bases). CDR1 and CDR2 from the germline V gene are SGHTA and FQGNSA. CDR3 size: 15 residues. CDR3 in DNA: TGTGCCAGCAGCAGAAGCCTCGGGGGGAACGCTGAAGCTTTCTTT. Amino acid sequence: CASSRSLGGNAEAFF.

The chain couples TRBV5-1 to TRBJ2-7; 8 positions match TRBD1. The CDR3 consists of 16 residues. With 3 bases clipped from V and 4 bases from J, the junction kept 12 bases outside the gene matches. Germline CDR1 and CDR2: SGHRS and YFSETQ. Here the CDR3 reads CASSSSGGPTAYEQYF. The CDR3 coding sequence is TGCGCCAGCAGCTCTTCAGGGGGCCCGACGGCTTACGAGCAGTACTTC.

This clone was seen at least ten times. The CDR3 nucleotides read TGCGCCAGCACGAGTCTTGGAGCAGGCAAAAACATTCAGTACTTC. Its protein product is CASTSLGAGKNIQYF. V is TRBV4-1 and J is TRBJ2-4; D gene ambiguous. The V and J ends lost 7 bases and 3 bases respectively, with 16 bases between them. The CDR3 length is 15 residues. Germline CDR1 MGHRA, CDR2 YSYEKL.

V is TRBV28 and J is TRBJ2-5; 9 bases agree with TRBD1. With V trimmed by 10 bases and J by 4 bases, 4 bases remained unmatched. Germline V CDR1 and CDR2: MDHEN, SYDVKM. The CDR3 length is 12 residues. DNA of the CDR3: TGTGCCACCCACAGGGGGCTAGAGACCCAGTACTTC. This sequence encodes CATHRGLETQYF.

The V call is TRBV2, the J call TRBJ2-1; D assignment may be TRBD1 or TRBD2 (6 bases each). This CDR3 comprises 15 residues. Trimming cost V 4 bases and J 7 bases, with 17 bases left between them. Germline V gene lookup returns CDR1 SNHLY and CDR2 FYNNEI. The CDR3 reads CASSAEGGRVNEQFF. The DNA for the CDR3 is TGTGCCAGCAGTGCGGAGGGGGGCCGCGTGAATGAGCAGTTCTTC.

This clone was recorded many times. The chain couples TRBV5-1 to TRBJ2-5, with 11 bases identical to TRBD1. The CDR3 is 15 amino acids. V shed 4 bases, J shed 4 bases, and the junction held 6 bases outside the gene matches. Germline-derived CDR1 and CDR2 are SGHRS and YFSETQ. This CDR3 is CASSVSGTGGETQYF. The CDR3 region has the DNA TGCGCCAGCAGCGTGTCCGGGACAGGGGGAGAGACCCAGTACTTC.

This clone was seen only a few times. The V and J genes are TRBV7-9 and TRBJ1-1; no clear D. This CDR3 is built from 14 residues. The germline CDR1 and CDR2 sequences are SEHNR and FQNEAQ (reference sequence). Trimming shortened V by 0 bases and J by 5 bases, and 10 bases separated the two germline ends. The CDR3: CASSLAGLRTEAFF. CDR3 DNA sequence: TGTGCCAGCAGCTTAGCAGGGTTGAGGACTGAAGCTTTCTTT.

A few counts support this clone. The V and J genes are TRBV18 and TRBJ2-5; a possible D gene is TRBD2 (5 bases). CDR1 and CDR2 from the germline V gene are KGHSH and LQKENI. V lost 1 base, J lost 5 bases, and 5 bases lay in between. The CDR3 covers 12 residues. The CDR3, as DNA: TGTGCCAGCTCACCACGGGAGGAGACCCAGTACTTC. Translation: CASSPREETQYF.

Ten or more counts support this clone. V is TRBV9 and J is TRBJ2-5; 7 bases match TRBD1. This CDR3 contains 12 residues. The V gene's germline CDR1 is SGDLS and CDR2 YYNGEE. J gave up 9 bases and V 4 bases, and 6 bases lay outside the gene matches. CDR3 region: CASSSQGRAQYF. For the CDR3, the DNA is TGTGCCAGCAGCTCACAGGGGCGGGCCCAGTACTTC.

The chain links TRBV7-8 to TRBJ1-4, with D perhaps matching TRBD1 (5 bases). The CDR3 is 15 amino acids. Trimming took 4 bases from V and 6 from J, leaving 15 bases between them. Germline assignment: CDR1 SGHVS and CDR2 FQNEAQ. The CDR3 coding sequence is TGTGCCAGCAGCTCACTGGGGGTTGGCGATGAAAAACTGTTTTTT. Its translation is CASSSLGVGDEKLFF.